Described below is a single T cell receptor beta chain sequence and its context. The data were taken from a study of T cell responses to AZD1222 COVID-19 vaccine. Trimming shortened V by 2 bases and J by 5 bases, and 20 bases separated the two germline ends. Germline assignment: CDR1 SGHNT and CDR2 YYREEE (reference sequence). The CDR3 extends over 16 amino acids. The protocol was immunoSEQ multiplex PCR, while the TCRdb copy is restricted to in-frame clones and leaves out a portion. The profile shows under 150,000 clones, 88% of them singletons. This receptor was obtained from an adult in good health. The material was peripheral blood, obtained on day 0 of MenACWY control vaccination. V gene TRBV5-4 combines with J gene TRBJ2-7, with D unresolved. CDR3 DNA sequence: TGTGCCAGCAGCTTACTGTCGGTGGGTGGTTCAGACGAGCAGTACTTC. Its protein is CASSLLSVGGSDEQYF.